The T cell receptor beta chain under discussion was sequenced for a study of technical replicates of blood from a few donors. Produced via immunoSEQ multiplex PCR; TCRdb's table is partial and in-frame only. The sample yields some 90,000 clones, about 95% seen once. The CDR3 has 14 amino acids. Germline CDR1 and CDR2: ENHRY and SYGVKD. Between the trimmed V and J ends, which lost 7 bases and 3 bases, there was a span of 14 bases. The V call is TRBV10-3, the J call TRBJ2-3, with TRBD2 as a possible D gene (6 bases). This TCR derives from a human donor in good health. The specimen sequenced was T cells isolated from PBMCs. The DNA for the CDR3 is TGTGCCATCAACGAAGCGGGTGTAACAGATACGCAGTATTTT. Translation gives CAINEAGVTDTQYF.